The 10 T cell receptor beta chains reported below all come from one sample, sequenced in a study of lymphopenia after photon versus proton radiotherapy. TCRdb's table, derived via immunoSEQ multiplex PCR, lists solely in-frame clones and lacks some. Here the sample spans 23,000 or so clones, about nine tenths being singletons. The sample consisted of peripheral blood, taken from a patient treated with photon-based radiotherapy. These receptors all stem from a man aged 45-65 years with gastric cancer.

This clone was recorded a few times. This chain connects TRBV6-1 to TRBJ1-5; tentative D call: TRBD1 (5 bases). CDR1 is MNHNS and CDR2 is SASEGT in the germline V gene. The CDR3 has 13 amino acids. V was pared by 6 bases and J by 5 bases, with 11 bases between. DNA of the CDR3: TGTGCCAGCAGCCGCGAGACAGATCAGCCCCAGCATTTT. Amino acids: CASSRETDQPQHF.

V usage is TRBV25-1 and J usage is TRBJ1-1; the D gene is possibly TRBD1 (5 bases). Trimming left V 7 bases short and J 4 bases short, with 13 bases between. Germline CDR1 reads MGHDK; CDR2 reads SYGVNS. CDR3 length: 13 residues. CDR3 loop: CASTPQGFTEAFF. The CDR3 DNA reads TGTGCCAGCACACCTCAGGGATTCACTGAAGCTTTCTTT.

J is TRBJ2-2 and V is TRBV5-1; possible D gene TRBD2, 6 bases. The V end was cut by 0 bases, the J end by 4 bases, with 7 bases between. Germline V gene lookup returns CDR1 SGHRS and CDR2 YFSETQ. CDR3 length: 14 residues. This CDR3 is CASSLAGSTGELFF. CDR3 DNA: TGCGCCAGCAGCTTGGCCGGGAGCACCGGGGAGCTGTTTTTT.

The rearrangement joins TRBV7-7 to TRBJ2-5; 10 bases agree with TRBD1. Germline CDR1 is SSHAT and CDR2 is FNYEAQ (reference sequence). This CDR3 has 15 residues. V lost 5 bases, J lost 5 bases, and 8 bases stayed unmatched. The CDR3 coding sequence is TGTGCCAGCAGCACACGACAGGGGGCGCGGGAGACCCAGTACTTC. Protein: CASSTRQGARETQYF.

The chain has TRBV12-5 and TRBJ1-3, with TRBD1 identical over 8 bases. Losses at the gene ends were 6 bases for V and 0 bases for J; bases not matched to a gene: 4. The CDR3 has 15 residues. From germline, CDR1 is LGHNT and CDR2 FRNRAP. CDR3: CASGTGAYSGNTIYF. The CDR3 DNA reads TGTGCTAGTGGGACAGGGGCTTACTCTGGAAACACCATATATTTT.

V usage is TRBV11-3 and J usage is TRBJ1-1; 7 nucleotides align to TRBD1. Germline trimming cut 6 bases from V and 3 bases from J; bases unmatched to any gene: 4. This CDR3 is built from 13 residues. The germline gives CDR1 SGHNT, CDR2 YENEEA. The CDR3 nucleotides are TGTGCCAGCAGACGGGACAGCTACACTGAAGCTTTCTTT. Its translation: CASRRDSYTEAFF.

The chain carries TRBV14 and TRBJ2-5; D gene ambiguous. The CDR3 covers 13 residues. CDR1 and CDR2 (germline): SGHDN, FVKESK. Trimming removed 1 base at V and 4 bases at J, with 7 bases between. Written as DNA, the CDR3 is TGTGCCAGCAGCCAAGGGTTCGGAGAGACCCAGTACTTC. This gives the protein CASSQGFGETQYF.

The chain employs TRBV2 and TRBJ1-1, with unresolved D. Trimming took off 7 bases at V and 7 bases at J, with 16 bases between the two ends. CDR1 and CDR2 (germline): SNHLY, FYNNEI. The CDR3 consists of 13 residues. The CDR3 DNA is TGTGCCAGCATCTATGGATACGGATTTGAAGCTTTCTTT. Protein sequence: CASIYGYGFEAFF.

In its sample, this clone was seen a few times. The chain links TRBV19 to TRBJ2-7; 9 bases agree with TRBD1. J gave up 3 bases and V 4 bases, and 4 bases lay outside the gene matches. The CDR3 contains 14 residues. In germline, CDR1 is LNHDA, CDR2 SQIVND (reference sequence). The CDR3 loop reads CASSKGQGSYEQYV. The CDR3 DNA reads as TGTGCCAGTAGTAAGGGACAGGGAAGCTACGAGCAGTACGTC.

The gene calls are TRBV7-9 and TRBJ2-5, with TRBD1 matching over 8 bases. The V gene's germline CDR1 is SEHNR and CDR2 FQNEAQ (reference sequence). The length of the CDR3 is 14 residues. The V and J ends lost 5 bases and 4 bases, in that order; junction bases with no gene match: 6. The CDR3 bases are TGTGCCAGCAGCGCTGACAGGGGTGGAGAGACCCAGTACTTC. Its translation: CASSADRGGETQYF.